These T cell receptor beta chains were read from a single sample in a study of early T cells in non-severe SARS-CoV-2 infection. TCRdb re-called the 5' RACE reads with MiXCR, one entry per CDR3 protein. The sample gives over 50,000 distinct CDR3 sequences, around 12% of which show up once; around 3% is in the top ten. The specimen was whole blood. These receptors were obtained from an adult who was a healthcare worker with PCR-confirmed SARS-CoV-2 infection or an uninfected control (not recorded which). Each CDR3 is given without its conserved first and last residue. Size is omitted from some rows. Given values are once, few, many or a class for expanded clones.

v_call,clone_size,cdr3_aa
TRBV30,many,AWRIGVHGYT
TRBV12-3/TRBV12-4,many,ASRQGGKPQH
TRBV30,NA,AWSEQGINEKLF
TRBV6-1,many,ASSETGAARHNEQF
TRBV10-3,many,AISEGITEAF
TRBV10-1,many,ASSESLNSPLH
TRBV19,few,ASSAAGQREKLF
TRBV19,NA,ASSIGPGQGRSTTDTQY
TRBV7-6,many,ASSLGGMSYEQY
TRBV10-3,NA,AISTGNTEAF
TRBV6-5,few,ASSLQGQLMNTEAF
TRBV19,few,ASSIDLGLAGGGTYNEQF
TRBV10-3,many,AISELRGSTDTQY
TRBV6-1,few,AIYGGYEQY
TRBV12-3/TRBV12-4,many,ASSPPDWYQETQY
TRBV7-2,many,ASSSNRDAYEQY
TRBV12-3/TRBV12-4,many,ASSNTGTGVGNTEAF
TRBV2,NA,ASSENRPNTGELF
TRBV7-9,many,ASSLGPKGNEQF
TRBV18,many,ASSLLIPYNEQF
TRBV11-2,few,ASSWGLAGNTGELF
TRBV20-1,few,SAHNSNYGYT
TRBV3-1,many,ASSQVFDYPRRQF
TRBV28,many,ASSPRQGLGYT
TRBV29-1,many,SVGANYGYT
TRBV6-5,few,ASSVDTYNEQF
TRBV11-2,many,ASSLPGQGYYEQY
TRBV5-1,many,ASSPDTLAKNIQY
TRBV24-1,many,ATSDRTGSPDTQY
TRBV6-5,many,ASSPLIGGLGRSPLH
TRBV20-1,few,SASSQVYNQPQH
TRBV7-6,few,ASSLAGSGRGADTQY
TRBV19,many,ASSGRTSFETQY
TRBV2,NA,ASIGHGANTGELF
TRBV11-3,NA,ASSPGRLAGSYEQY
TRBV28,few,ASSEHWGGPTDTQY
TRBV7-2,many,ASSFSGTGPYGYT
TRBV20-1,many,SASSGGFGHNEQF
TRBV20-1,few,SARVLDSPLDEQY
TRBV7-2,NA,ASSSGLYGEQF
TRBV5-1,NA,ASTRDSAYNEQF
TRBV11-2,many,ASSIAGTVGTEAF
TRBV19,NA,ASSIQGAKETQY
TRBV7-8,NA,ASSLGGMWVTEAF
TRBV3-1,NA,ASSQDRGLGTEAF
TRBV6-1,few,ASSGGLAGIGELF
TRBV27,many,AVGPAGLKGTEAF
TRBV4-1,many,ASSQGGVFRGYT
TRBV10-2,many,ASKPGLAGVNYNEQF
TRBV24-1,many,ATPGYEQY
TRBV2,NA,ASRPTPASYEQY
TRBV11-2,NA,ASSLDRTGLTDTQY